This TCR beta chain was obtained from a study of blood T cell repertoires in COVID-19. Measured with immunoSEQ multiplex PCR; TCRdb has only the in-frame clones, and not every one. The data hold roughly 300,000 clones, with about 85% observed a single time. V was pared by 5 bases and J by 1 base, with 12 bases between. Germline lookup yields CDR1 SGHTS and CDR2 YDEGEE. The CDR3 length is 14 residues. Sequencing was done on a sample of peripheral blood. The TCR was taken from a human donor in a cohort sampled during active COVID-19. The chain combines TRBV5-8 with TRBJ1-1; weak D call: TRBD1 (6 bases). CDR3 nucleotide sequence: TGTGCCAGCAGAACAACAGGGTGGAACACTGAAGCTTTCTTT. Its translation: CASRTTGWNTEAFF.